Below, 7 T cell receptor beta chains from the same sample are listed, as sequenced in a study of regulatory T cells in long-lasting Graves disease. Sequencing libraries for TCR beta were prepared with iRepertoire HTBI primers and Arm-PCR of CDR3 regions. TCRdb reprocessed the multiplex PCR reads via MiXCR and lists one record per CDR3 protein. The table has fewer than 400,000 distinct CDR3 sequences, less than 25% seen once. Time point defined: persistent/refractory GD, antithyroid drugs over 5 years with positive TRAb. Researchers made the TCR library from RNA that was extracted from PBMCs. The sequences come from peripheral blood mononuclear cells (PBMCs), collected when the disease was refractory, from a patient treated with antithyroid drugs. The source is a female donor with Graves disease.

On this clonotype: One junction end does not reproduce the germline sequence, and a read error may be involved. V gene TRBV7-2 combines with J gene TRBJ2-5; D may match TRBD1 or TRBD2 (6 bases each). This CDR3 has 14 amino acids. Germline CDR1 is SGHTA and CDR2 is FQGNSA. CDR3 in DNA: TGTGCCAGCAGCTTTAGGGGGGTTCAAGGGACCCAGTACTTC. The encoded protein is CASSFRGVQGTQYF.

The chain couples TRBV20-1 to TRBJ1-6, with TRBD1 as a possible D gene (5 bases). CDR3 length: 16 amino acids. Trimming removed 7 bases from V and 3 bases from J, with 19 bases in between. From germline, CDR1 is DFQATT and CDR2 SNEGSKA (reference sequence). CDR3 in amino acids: CSVPTDTEDYNSPLHF. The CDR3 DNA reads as TGCAGTGTCCCAACGGACACGGAAGACTATAATTCACCCCTCCACTTT.

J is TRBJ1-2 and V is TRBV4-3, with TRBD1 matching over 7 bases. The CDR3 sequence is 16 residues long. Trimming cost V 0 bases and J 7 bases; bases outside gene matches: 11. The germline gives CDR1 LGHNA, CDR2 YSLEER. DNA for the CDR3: TGCGCCAGCAGCCAAGATCAGGCGACAGGGAGGTCTGGCTACACCTTC. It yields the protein CASSQDQATGRSGYTF.

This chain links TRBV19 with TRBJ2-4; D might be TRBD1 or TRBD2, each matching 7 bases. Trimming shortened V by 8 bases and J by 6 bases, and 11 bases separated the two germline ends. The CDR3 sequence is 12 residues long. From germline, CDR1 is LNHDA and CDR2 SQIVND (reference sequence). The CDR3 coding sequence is TGTGCCAGTTCAGGGGGGGGAAACATTCAGTACTTC. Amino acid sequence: CASSGGGNIQYF.

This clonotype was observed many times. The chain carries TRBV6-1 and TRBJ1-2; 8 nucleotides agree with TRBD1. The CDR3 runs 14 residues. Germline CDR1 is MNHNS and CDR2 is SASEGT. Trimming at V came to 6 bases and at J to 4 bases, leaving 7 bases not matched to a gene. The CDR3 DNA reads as TGTGCCAGCAGCCATTCTACAGGGGGCTATGGCTACACCTTC. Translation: CASSHSTGGYGYTF.

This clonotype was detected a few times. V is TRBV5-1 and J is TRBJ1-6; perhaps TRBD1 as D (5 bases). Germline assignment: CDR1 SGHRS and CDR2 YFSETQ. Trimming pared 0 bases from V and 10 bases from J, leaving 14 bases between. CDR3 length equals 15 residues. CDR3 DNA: TGCGCCAGCAGCTTGGGGGGCACCGAGGGGTCACCCCTCCACTTT. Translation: CASSLGGTEGSPLHF.

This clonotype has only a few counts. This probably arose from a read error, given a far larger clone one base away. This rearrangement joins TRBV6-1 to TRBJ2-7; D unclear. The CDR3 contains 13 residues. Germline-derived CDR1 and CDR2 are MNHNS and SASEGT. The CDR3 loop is CATSDSTWDEQYF. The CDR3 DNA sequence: TGTGCCACCAGTGACTCAACCTGGGACGAGCAGTACTTC.